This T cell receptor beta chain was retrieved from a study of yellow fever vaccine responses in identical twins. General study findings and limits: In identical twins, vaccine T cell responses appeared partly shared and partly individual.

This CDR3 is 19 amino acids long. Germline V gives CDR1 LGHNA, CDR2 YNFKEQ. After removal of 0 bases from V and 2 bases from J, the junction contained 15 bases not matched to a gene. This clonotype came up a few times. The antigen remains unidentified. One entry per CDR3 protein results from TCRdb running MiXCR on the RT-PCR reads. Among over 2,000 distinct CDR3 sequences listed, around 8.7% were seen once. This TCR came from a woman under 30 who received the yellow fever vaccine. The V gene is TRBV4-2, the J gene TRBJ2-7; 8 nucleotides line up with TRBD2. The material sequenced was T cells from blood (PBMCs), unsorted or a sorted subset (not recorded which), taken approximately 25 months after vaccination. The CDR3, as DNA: TGTGCCAGCAGCCAAGAAGGGGGGGTCGGCGGGAGGAGACCCTACGAGCAGTACTTC. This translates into CASSQEGGVGGRRPYEQYF.